The 22 T cell receptor beta chains reported below all come from one sample, sequenced in a study of T cell responses to AZD1222 COVID-19 vaccine (dated by TCRdb to the early 2020s). Library prep was done by the immunoSEQ multiplex PCR assay. The source is immuneACCESS, and TCRdb retained only in-frame sequences with V and J called. Part of the clones is not carried over; for the studies checked, unresolved V genes explain less than half of this, and the remainder is unexplained. The sample profile shows around 60,000 clones; around 81% of them were found once. Of the sample, 20% to 30% falls within the top ten clones. The time point label corresponds to: about 28 days (+/-7) after the second vaccine dose. Sample: peripheral blood, taken 28 days after the second AZD1222 dose. Receptors were obtained from an adult who received the AZD1222 COVID-19 vaccine.

This clone was observed a single time. The chain has TRBV19 and TRBJ1-1; D not certain. The V gene's germline CDR1 is LNHDA and CDR2 SQIVND (reference sequence). The CDR3 contains 14 residues. V was trimmed by 5 bases and J by 4 bases, leaving 14 bases between them. CDR3 amino acids: CASSVRGEGTEAFF. The DNA of the CDR3 is TGTGCCAGTAGTGTCCGCGGGGAAGGCACTGAAGCTTTCTTT.

This chain links TRBV7-2 with TRBJ1-5, with D perhaps TRBD1 (6 bases). V lost 4 bases to trimming and J lost 7 bases, with 20 bases between them. CDR3 length equals 16 residues. Per germline, CDR1 SGHTA and CDR2 FQGNSA. As DNA, the CDR3 is TGTGCCAGCAGCTACTCTCTGAGGGGGGTGGGGCAGCCCCAGCATTTT. Amino acids: CASSYSLRGVGQPQHF.

V usage is TRBV11-2 and J usage is TRBJ2-7; D assignment may be TRBD1 or TRBD2 (5 bases each). Deletions cut 1 base from V and 3 bases from J, with 10 bases between. Looked up from germline, CDR1 is SGHAT and CDR2 is FQNNGV. CDR3 size: 14 residues. The CDR3 region is CASSLVGGNYEQYF. CDR3 sequence (DNA): TGTGCCAGCAGCTTAGTTGGGGGAAACTACGAGCAGTACTTC.

By share, this clone ranks as medium-sized. CDR3 loop: CASSSQTNQPQHF. CDR3 in DNA: TGTGCCAGCAGCTCCCAGACAAACCAGCCCCAGCATTTT. The V gene is TRBV7-2, the J gene TRBJ1-5, with unresolved D. Germline CDR1 and CDR2: SGHTA and FQGNSA. The CDR3 runs to 13 residues. Trimming stripped 4 bases from V and 7 bases from J, with 11 bases between.

V gene TRBV3-1 (or the pseudogene TRBV3-2) combines with J gene TRBJ1-5; D might be TRBD1 (5 bases). Per the germline V gene, CDR1 is LGHDT and CDR2 is YNNKEL (reference sequence). The germline V and J ends were trimmed by 2 bases and 2 bases, with 13 bases remaining between them. The CDR3 loop spans 16 amino acids. The CDR3 loop reads CASSQLRGRGNQPQHF. In DNA, the CDR3 is TGTGCCAGCAGCCAACTACGCGGCAGGGGCAATCAGCCCCAGCATTTT.

The sample holds one count of this clone. The chain couples TRBV20-1 to TRBJ2-1, with D unresolved. The length of the CDR3 is 11 residues. Trimming shortened V by 2 bases and J by 12 bases, and 11 bases separated the two germline ends. CDR1 is DFQATT, CDR2 SNEGSKA, per germline (reference sequence). CDR3 sequence: CSARSSVGQFF. In DNA, the CDR3 is TGCAGTGCTAGATCAAGTGTTGGGCAGTTCTTC.

The chain recombines TRBV6-2 or TRBV6-3 with TRBJ1-6; no reliable D call. Germline-derived CDR1 and CDR2 are MNHEY and SVGEGT. This CDR3 is 15 amino acids long. V was clipped by 2 bases and J by 7 bases, with 12 bases between them. The CDR3 nucleotides are TGTGCCAGCAGTTACCGGACCGGGCAGAATTCACCCCTCCACTTT. This sequence encodes CASSYRTGQNSPLHF.

V gene TRBV24-1 combines with J gene TRBJ2-3; the match to TRBD2 covers 12 bases. V lost 3 bases, J lost 3 bases, and 3 bases stayed unmatched. The germline V gene encodes CDR1 KGHDR and CDR2 SFDVKD. CDR3 length: 16 residues. CDR3 sequence: CATSDRTSGMTDTQYF. DNA of the CDR3: TGTGCCACCAGTGATCGGACTAGCGGGATGACAGATACGCAGTATTTT.

V and J are TRBV4-3 and TRBJ2-7, with D possibly being TRBD2 (5 bases). Germline lookup yields CDR1 LGHNA and CDR2 YSLEER. The CDR3 has 16 amino acids. Trimming removed 0 bases at V and 2 bases at J, with 14 bases between. The CDR3 DNA reads as TGCGCCAGCAGCCAAGACCCGTCATCGAGGGCCTACGAGCAGTACTTC. This sequence encodes CASSQDPSSRAYEQYF.

The chain is built from TRBV4-3 and TRBJ2-1, with TRBD2 matching over 12 bases. Germline V lookup: CDR1 LGHNA, CDR2 YSLEER. V gave up 2 bases and J gave up 9 bases; unmatched junction bases: 11. The CDR3 is 17 residues long. CDR3 amino acids: CASSQSHRTSGAGEQFF. The CDR3 DNA follows: TGCGCCAGCAGCCAAAGTCATAGGACTAGCGGGGCAGGTGAGCAGTTCTTC.

V gene TRBV19 combines with J gene TRBJ1-4; possibly TRBD1 for D (5 bases). In germline, CDR1 is LNHDA, CDR2 SQIVND (reference sequence). V gave up 4 bases and J gave up 3 bases, with 9 bases separating them. The CDR3 runs 14 residues. The CDR3 reads CASSRSGSNEKLFF. The CDR3, as DNA: TGTGCCAGTAGTAGATCAGGGTCTAATGAAAAACTGTTTTTT.

The chain links TRBV28 to TRBJ2-1; D uncertain. The germline V and J ends were trimmed by 4 bases and 8 bases, with 9 bases remaining between them. The CDR3 is made up of 12 amino acids. Germline V lookup: CDR1 MDHEN, CDR2 SYDVKM. The CDR3 DNA reads TGTGCCAGCAGTTCAGTAGTGGATGAGCAGTTCTTC. Its translation is CASSSVVDEQFF.

The rearrangement joins TRBV28 to TRBJ1-1; TRBD1 matches 9 bases. Unmatched junction bases numbered 5, after V lost 5 bases and J lost 4 bases. The CDR3 contains 14 residues. Germline V gene lookup returns CDR1 MDHEN and CDR2 SYDVKM. The CDR3 spells CASSRDRVVTEAFF. Written as DNA, the CDR3 is TGTGCCAGCAGTAGGGACAGGGTAGTCACTGAAGCTTTCTTT.

This chain uses TRBV25-1 with TRBJ2-7; the match to TRBD2 covers 7 bases. Germline V CDR1 and CDR2: MGHDK, SYGVNS. CDR3 length: 12 amino acids. V was clipped by 6 bases and J by 5 bases; unmatched bases: 4. The CDR3 reads CASRGGGNEQYF. For the CDR3, the DNA is TGTGCCAGCAGGGGGGGAGGGAACGAGCAGTACTTC.

The sample holds a few counts of this clone. The CDR3: CASSLGGRRGEQYF. DNA of the CDR3: TGTGCCAGCAGCCTAGGGGGGAGGAGAGGGGAGCAGTACTTC. This rearrangement joins TRBV5-4 to TRBJ2-7; either TRBD1 or TRBD2 may supply D (6 bases each). CDR3 length: 14 amino acids. Germline loops: CDR1 SGHNT, CDR2 YYREEE (reference sequence). The germline V and J ends were trimmed by 4 bases and 7 bases, with 18 bases remaining between them.

This chain uses TRBV7-9 with TRBJ2-7, with 13 nucleotides matching TRBD2. The V segment lost 5 bases and the J segment 7 bases; nucleotides outside the gene matches: 5. The CDR3 extends over 14 amino acids. Germline CDR1 SEHNR, CDR2 FQNEAQ (reference sequence). Here the CDR3 DNA reads TGTGCCAGCAGCCAAGGACTAGCGGGGGCTGAGCAGTACTTC. Translated: CASSQGLAGAEQYF.

The V gene is TRBV19, the J gene TRBJ2-5, with D tentatively TRBD1 or TRBD2 (5 bases each). The V gene lost 1 base and the J gene lost 5 bases, with 23 bases spanning the gap. The CDR3 has 18 residues. Germline loops: CDR1 LNHDA, CDR2 SQIVND (reference sequence). This CDR3 is CASSIGVRGGSGVETQYF. CDR3 DNA: TGTGCCAGTAGTATAGGAGTGAGGGGCGGTTCTGGTGTGGAGACCCAGTACTTC.

In nucleotides, the CDR3 is TGTGCCAGCTCACCTCTGACAGTGAACACTGAAGCTTTCTTT. It translates to CASSPLTVNTEAFF. V and J are TRBV18 and TRBJ1-1, with a tentative D call TRBD1 (5 bases). This CDR3 is 14 amino acids long. Germline lookup yields CDR1 KGHSH and CDR2 LQKENI. Trimming cost V 3 bases and J 0 bases, with 8 bases left between them. Full variable domain (missing parts from reference TRBV18 and TRBJ1-1): NAGVMQNPRHLVRRRGQEARLRCSPMKGHSHVYWYRQLPEEGLKFMVYLQKENIIDESGMPKERFSAEFPKEGPSILRIQQVVRGDSAAYFCASSPLTVNTEAFFGQGTRLTVV.

The chain carries TRBV18 and TRBJ2-7, with TRBD1 identical over 8 bases. Per the germline V gene, CDR1 is KGHSH and CDR2 is LQKENI. With V trimmed by 5 bases and J by 7 bases, 16 bases remained unmatched. This CDR3 is 16 amino acids long. CDR3 nucleotides: TGTGCCAGCTCATCAAGGTGGGACGCTACAGGGGGAGAGCAGTACTTC. Translating it yields CASSSRWDATGGEQYF.

The chain combines TRBV5-1 with TRBJ2-3; 7 bases are shared with TRBD1. CDR1 is SGHRS, CDR2 YFSETQ, per germline. J gave up 1 base and V 4 bases, and 3 bases lay outside the gene matches. The CDR3 totals 14 residues. The CDR3 DNA reads as TGCGCCAGCAGCCCTGGACAGGGCACAGATACGCAGTATTTT. This sequence encodes CASSPGQGTDTQYF.

As concerns this clone: The identical CDR3 is also encoded by other nucleotide sequences in the sample. CDR3 in DNA: TGCGCCAGCAGCTTGACTAGCGGTGAAGGGGAGACCCAGTACTTC. Protein: CASSLTSGEGETQYF. The chain combines TRBV5-1 with TRBJ2-5, with 8 bases aligning to TRBD2. With 1 base clipped from V and 5 bases from J, the junction kept 7 bases outside the gene matches. Per the germline V gene, CDR1 is SGHRS and CDR2 is YFSETQ. The CDR3 extends over 15 amino acids.

This chain links TRBV19 with TRBJ2-7; 11 nucleotides line up with TRBD2. The CDR3 sequence is 15 residues long. The junction had 9 bases not matched to a gene; V was cut back by 5 bases and J by 6 bases. CDR1 and CDR2 (germline): LNHDA, SQIVND (reference sequence). This chain's CDR3 is CASSLSGTSGTEQYF. The CDR3 DNA sequence: TGTGCCAGTAGTTTATCCGGGACTAGCGGAACCGAGCAGTACTTC.